These 26 T cell receptor beta chains were sequenced from one sample in a study of early T cells in non-severe SARS-CoV-2 infection. TCRdb processed the 5' RACE reads anew with MiXCR; each CDR3 protein has one entry. The sample contains tens of thousands of distinct CDR3 sequences, less than 4.5% of which appear only once. Source material: whole blood. These receptors were taken from an adult who was a healthcare worker with PCR-confirmed SARS-CoV-2 infection or an uninfected control (not recorded which).

Within the sample, this clonotype is medium-sized. The chain employs TRBV20-1 and TRBJ1-2; D unresolved. V was cut by 4 bases and J by 4 bases, with 10 bases left in between. The CDR3 sequence is 12 residues long. Germline V gene lookup returns CDR1 DFQATT and CDR2 SNEGSKA (reference sequence). CDR3 amino acids: CSATIGGYGYTF. As DNA, the CDR3 is TGCAGTGCTACGATAGGAGGCTATGGCTACACCTTC.

This clonotype was seen a handful of times. This chain joins TRBV6-6 and TRBJ2-3; 7 nucleotides agree with TRBD2. The trim removed 5 bases at V and 0 bases at J, leaving 8 bases unmatched. Per germline, CDR1 MNHNY and CDR2 SVGAGI (reference sequence). The CDR3 is 16 residues long. The DNA of the CDR3 is TGTGCCAGCAGTACCCTAGCGGATTTTAGCACAGATACGCAGTATTTT. Translated, it gives CASSTLADFSTDTQYF.

Ten or more counts support this clonotype. The chain combines TRBV20-1 with TRBJ1-5; TRBD1 aligns across 10 bases. CDR1 and CDR2 (germline): DFQATT, SNEGSKA (reference sequence). This CDR3 has 17 amino acids. V was clipped by 1 base and J by 3 bases; unmatched bases: 9. The CDR3 loop is CSARALIGTGDNQPQHF. CDR3 sequence (DNA): TGCAGTGCTAGAGCGTTAATTGGGACAGGGGACAATCAGCCCCAGCATTTT.

The chain combines TRBV6-5 with TRBJ2-2; D possibly corresponds to TRBD1 (6 bases). The germline V gene encodes CDR1 MNHEY and CDR2 SVGAGI. Trimming pared 8 bases from V and 2 bases from J, leaving 9 bases between. The CDR3 runs 13 residues. The CDR3 region is CASLDSNTGELFF. The DNA for the CDR3 is TGTGCCAGCTTGGACAGCAACACCGGGGAGCTGTTTTTT.

This clonotype was found many times. The gene calls are TRBV29-1 and TRBJ2-1, with D possibly TRBD2 on 5 matching bases. CDR1 SQVTM and CDR2 ANQGSEA come from the germline V gene. The V and J ends lost 6 bases and 9 bases respectively, with 15 bases between them. This CDR3 comprises 12 residues. CDR3 bases: TGCAGCGTCACGAGAGGGCTGGGTGAGCAGTTCTTC. It yields the protein CSVTRGLGEQFF.

This clonotype was counted at least ten times. The chain recombines TRBV7-9 with TRBJ1-1; the D gene is possibly TRBD1 (5 bases). The V and J ends lost 7 bases and 5 bases respectively, with 14 bases between them. The CDR3 covers 13 residues. Germline CDR1 and CDR2: SEHNR and FQNEAQ (reference sequence). The CDR3: CASTPTVRTEAFF. The CDR3 DNA reads as TGTGCCAGCACCCCGACAGTTAGGACTGAAGCTTTCTTT.

This clonotype was seen at least ten times. The gene calls are TRBV29-1 and TRBJ2-5; 7 bases are a match to TRBD1. The CDR3 totals 15 residues. Per the germline V gene, CDR1 is SQVTM and CDR2 is ANQGSEA. The V and J ends lost 0 bases and 1 base, in that order; junction bases with no gene match: 5. CDR3 amino acids: CSVEDRGYVQETQYF. The CDR3 nucleotides read TGCAGCGTTGAAGACAGGGGGTATGTCCAAGAGACCCAGTACTTC.

Ten or more counts support this clonotype. V gene TRBV27 combines with J gene TRBJ2-1; the D gene is possibly TRBD1 (6 bases). The length of the CDR3 is 14 residues. Germline lookup yields CDR1 MNHEY and CDR2 SMNVEV (reference sequence). Between the trimmed V and J ends, which lost 3 bases and 6 bases, there was a span of 12 bases. CDR3 protein: CASSLARGSNEQFF. CDR3 sequence (DNA): TGTGCCAGCAGTTTGGCTAGGGGGTCCAATGAGCAGTTCTTC.

This clonotype came up many times. The V call is TRBV19, the J call TRBJ2-1, with 8 bases matching TRBD1. This CDR3 is built from 14 residues. V lost 2 bases and J lost 6; bases outside the gene matches: 3. CDR1 is LNHDA and CDR2 is SQIVND in the germline V gene (reference sequence). DNA for the CDR3: TGTGCCAGTAGTATACAGGGGGCCTTCAATGAGCAGTTCTTC. Translation gives CASSIQGAFNEQFF.

This clonotype appeared many times. The V call is TRBV18, the J call TRBJ2-5; D gene uncertain. Trimming took 3 bases from V and 2 from J, leaving 4 bases between them. This CDR3 spans 12 amino acids. CDR1 and CDR2 from the germline V gene are KGHSH and LQKENI. The DNA for the CDR3 is TGTGCCAGCTCACCTACGCAAGAGACCCAGTACTTC. Protein product: CASSPTQETQYF.

This clonotype was seen repeatedly, ten times or more. The rearrangement uses TRBV7-2 and TRBJ2-7; 8 nucleotides match TRBD2. The CDR3 has 17 residues. The germline CDR1 and CDR2 sequences are SGHTA and FQGNSA. The junction had 11 bases not matched to a gene; V was cut back by 2 bases and J by 2 bases. The CDR3 is CASSLTRPAGGAYEQYF. As DNA, the CDR3 is TGTGCCAGCAGCTTAACCCGCCCTGCGGGAGGAGCCTACGAGCAGTACTTC.

This clonotype was picked up many times. The V gene is TRBV5-8, the J gene TRBJ2-1; D gene unclear. This CDR3 is 17 amino acids long. Germline lookup yields CDR1 SGHTS and CDR2 YDEGEE. V was cut by 4 bases and J by 0 bases, with 17 bases left in between. The CDR3 DNA reads TGTGCCAGCAGCGCATATATCAGGAAACGCTCCTACAATGAGCAGTTCTTC. Protein product: CASSAYIRKRSYNEQFF.

This clonotype was recorded many times. This chain connects TRBV7-9 to TRBJ2-7, with D uncertain. The CDR3 runs to 16 residues. V dropped 4 bases and J dropped 1 base, with 17 bases sitting between them. CDR1 SEHNR and CDR2 FQNEAQ come from the germline V gene (reference sequence). CDR3: CASSSTTRHASYEQYV. The CDR3, as DNA: TGTGCCAGCAGCTCCACGACACGCCACGCATCCTACGAGCAGTACGTC.

This clonotype was seen at least ten times. V usage is TRBV9 and J usage is TRBJ2-3; 10 bases fit TRBD2. CDR3 length: 18 amino acids. Trimming took 0 bases from V and 2 from J; bases not matched to a gene: 9. Germline assignment: CDR1 SGDLS and CDR2 YYNGEE. CDR3 loop: CASSVDPRTSGATDTQYF. CDR3 DNA: TGTGCCAGCAGCGTAGATCCGAGGACTAGCGGAGCCACAGATACGCAGTATTTT.

This clonotype was detected ten times or more. V is TRBV20-1 and J is TRBJ2-2; TRBD2 is a possible D gene (6 bases). The CDR3 sequence is 13 residues long. Germline CDR1 DFQATT, CDR2 SNEGSKA (reference sequence). In nucleotides, the CDR3 is TGCGGTTGCTACGGTGCGGGGCCCGGGGAGCTGTTTTTT. Protein product: CGCYGAGPGELFF.

This clonotype was recorded at least ten times. The chain has TRBV27 and TRBJ1-1, with unresolved D. Germline CDR1 reads MNHEY; CDR2 reads SMNVEV (reference sequence). V was trimmed by 0 bases and J by 4 bases, leaving 9 bases between them. CDR3 size: 14 residues. The CDR3 loop is CASSLSSGSTEAFF. CDR3 nucleotides: TGTGCCAGCAGTTTATCTTCTGGGAGCACTGAAGCTTTCTTT.

This clonotype was observed many times. This sequence joins TRBV7-2 and TRBJ2-7; tentative D call: TRBD2 (6 bases). CDR1 is SGHTA, CDR2 FQGNSA, per germline. The CDR3 loop spans 15 amino acids. V was trimmed by 3 bases and J by 3 bases, leaving 15 bases between them. CDR3 protein: CASSLEEGRGYEQYF. The CDR3 DNA follows: TGTGCCAGCAGCTTGGAGGAGGGCCGGGGCTACGAGCAGTACTTC.

There are a few counts of this clonotype. The J gene is TRBJ2-1, the V gene TRBV6-5; tentative D call: TRBD2 (5 bases). Deletions cut 6 bases from V and 0 bases from J, with 18 bases between. The CDR3 consists of 17 residues. Germline CDR1 and CDR2: MNHEY and SVGAGI. CDR3 coding DNA: TGTGCCAGCAGCCCCACCAGCGGAAGGAGCTCCTACAATGAGCAGTTCTTC. This gives the protein CASSPTSGRSSYNEQFF.

The table lists this clonotype with many counts. CDR3 residues: CASSTEQGWAFF. The CDR3 DNA reads as TGTGCCAGTAGTACCGAACAGGGATGGGCTTTCTTT. The rearrangement joins TRBV19 to TRBJ1-1, with D perhaps matching TRBD1 (6 bases). This CDR3 is 12 amino acids long. Trimming left V 4 bases short and J 11 bases short, with 14 bases between. Germline V lookup: CDR1 LNHDA, CDR2 SQIVND (reference sequence).

This clonotype was counted many times. The rearrangement uses TRBV29-1 and TRBJ2-1; D perhaps matches TRBD1 (6 bases). Between the trimmed V and J ends, which lost 3 bases and 8 bases, there was a span of 11 bases. The CDR3 has 12 amino acids. CDR1 is SQVTM and CDR2 is ANQGSEA in the germline V gene. The CDR3 is CSVDPGVDEQFF. The DNA of the CDR3 is TGCAGCGTTGACCCAGGGGTAGATGAGCAGTTCTTC.

CDR3 in DNA: TGTGCCAGCAGCCAGGGAAGATCTAGAATCAATGAGCAGTTCTTC. This encodes CASSQGRSRINEQFF. The chain joins TRBV3-1 to TRBJ2-1; D unclear. This CDR3 comprises 15 residues. V lost 3 bases, J lost 6 bases, and 15 bases lay in between. Looked up from germline, CDR1 is LGHDT and CDR2 is YNNKEL (reference sequence).

Ten or more counts support this clonotype. The chain combines TRBV6-2 or TRBV6-3 with TRBJ1-5; the match to TRBD1 covers 10 bases. This CDR3 is 20 amino acids long. V was pared by 6 bases and J by 3 bases, with 20 bases of the junction left unmatched. The germline gives CDR1 MNHEY, CDR2 SVGEGT. The DNA for the CDR3 is TGTGCCAGCAGGGGAAACACCGGGACAGGGGACGGGTTTGACAATCAGCCCCAGCATTTT. Protein product: CASRGNTGTGDGFDNQPQHF.

This clonotype was observed many times. The genes are TRBV10-2 and TRBJ1-1; 7 nucleotides line up with TRBD1. The J segment lost 3 bases and the V segment lost 7 bases, leaving 20 bases of the junction unmatched. CDR3 length equals 18 residues. CDR1 is WSHSY, CDR2 SAAADI, per germline. CDR3: CASNRGPTEGLADTEAFF. CDR3 in DNA: TGCGCCAGCAACAGGGGTCCGACAGAAGGATTGGCGGACACTGAAGCTTTCTTT.

The V gene is TRBV12-3 or TRBV12-4, the J gene TRBJ2-6; D remains unclear. This CDR3 is built from 15 residues. V was clipped by 6 bases and J by 3 bases, with 12 bases between them. The CDR3 sequence is CASSLVGFGANVLTF. CDR3 sequence (DNA): TGTGCCAGCAGCCTTGTTGGGTTTGGGGCCAACGTCCTGACTTTC.

The table lists this clonotype with a few counts. The chain joins TRBV20-1 to TRBJ2-1, with 11 bases lining up with TRBD2. Losses at the gene ends were 4 bases for V and 8 bases for J; bases not matched to a gene: 16. This CDR3 contains 17 residues. Looked up from germline, CDR1 is DFQATT and CDR2 is SNEGSKA (reference sequence). The CDR3 DNA reads as TGCAGTGCTAAACCCCTCGGGGTAGCGGGAGGGACCTATGAGCAGTTCTTC. It yields the protein CSAKPLGVAGGTYEQFF.

This clonotype was seen many times. The CDR3: CASATGTSGTRNEQFF. Here the CDR3 DNA reads TGCGCCAGCGCGACCGGGACTAGCGGGACCAGGAATGAGCAGTTCTTC. This chain connects TRBV23-1 to TRBJ2-1, with 13 bases lining up with TRBD2. TRBV23-1 is an ORF; its function is uncertain. The CDR3 is 16 residues long. J lost 7 bases, V lost 8 bases, and 11 bases had no gene match.